This passage covers 8 T cell receptor beta chains from one sample sequenced in a study of control samples from healthy donors and cancer patients. Libraries were prepared by immunoSEQ multiplex PCR; TCRdb keeps only in-frame clonotypes and omits some of them. The table shows more than 65,000 clones, with nearly 85% occurring only once. Sequenced: blood. All receptors come from a man in his fifties or sixties in good health.

The genes are TRBV29-1 and TRBJ1-1, with 7 nucleotides matching TRBD1. The CDR3 is made up of 12 amino acids. Germline V gene data show CDR1 as SQVTM and CDR2 as ANQGSEA. V shed 5 bases and J 5 bases; nucleotides not matched to a gene: 5. CDR3 DNA sequence: TGCAGCGTTAATACAGGGGAAACTGAAGCTTTCTTT. Protein: CSVNTGETEAFF.

The gene calls are TRBV28 and TRBJ2-7; 7 nucleotides agree with TRBD2. Germline V gene data show CDR1 as MDHEN and CDR2 as SYDVKM. V trimming: 5 bases; J trimming: 4 bases; junction bases outside the gene matches: 8. CDR3 size: 14 residues. CDR3 in DNA: TGTGCCAGCAGTCGGACTAGGCAAGGTTACGAGCAGTACTTC. It is translated as CASSRTRQGYEQYF.

The chain uses TRBV7-9 and TRBJ2-7; TRBD2 agrees at 11 bases. Germline V gene data show CDR1 as SEHNR and CDR2 as FQNEAQ (reference sequence). J gave up 5 bases and V 1 base, and 7 bases lay outside the gene matches. The CDR3 has 16 amino acids. The CDR3 sequence: CASSLVLAGDSDEQYF. The CDR3 coding sequence is TGTGCCAGCAGCTTAGTACTAGCGGGAGATTCCGACGAGCAGTACTTC.

The chain is built from TRBV5-8 and TRBJ1-5; D uncertain. The V and J ends lost 4 bases and 0 bases respectively, with 14 bases between them. The germline gives CDR1 SGHTS, CDR2 YDEGEE. The CDR3 has 16 residues. The CDR3 region is CASSLWTADSNQPQHF. For the CDR3, the DNA is TGTGCCAGCAGCCTCTGGACCGCTGATAGCAATCAGCCCCAGCATTTT.

This sequence joins TRBV10-3 and TRBJ1-2; maybe TRBD1 (6 bases). In germline, CDR1 is ENHRY, CDR2 SYGVKD. The CDR3 spans 16 residues. The germline V and J ends were trimmed by 0 bases and 4 bases, with 15 bases remaining between them. The CDR3 sequence is CAISESSGARVYGYTF. In DNA form, the CDR3 reads TGTGCCATCAGTGAGTCCTCAGGGGCGCGGGTCTATGGCTACACCTTC.

The chain links TRBV27 to TRBJ2-7; 10 nucleotides match TRBD2. The CDR3 is 15 residues long. Trimming took 6 bases from V and 1 from J; bases not matched to a gene: 6. The germline V gene has CDR1 MNHEY and CDR2 SMNVEV (reference sequence). CDR3: CASSPGAGGSYEQYF. In DNA form, the CDR3 reads TGTGCCAGCAGCCCTGGAGCGGGAGGGTCCTACGAGCAGTACTTC.

J is TRBJ1-3 and V is TRBV5-6; the match to TRBD1 covers 7 bases. This CDR3 contains 14 residues. V lost 4 bases, J lost 8 bases, and 9 bases stayed unmatched. In germline, CDR1 is SGHDT, CDR2 YYEEEE. DNA for the CDR3: TGTGCCAGCAGCGATCCGACAGGGCCGGACACCATATATTTT. Translating gives CASSDPTGPDTIYF.

This clone is a singleton in its sample. The V and J genes are TRBV21-1 and TRBJ2-7; no DNA check was done on the table's D call, TRBD1. TRBV21-1 is labeled a pseudogene. The CDR3 loop spans 17 amino acids. DNA for the CDR3: TGTGCCAGCAGCAAAGTTAATACGGGACAGGGAACCTACGAGCAGTACTTC. Protein sequence: CASSKVNTGQGTYEQYF.